This TCR beta chain came from a study of early T cells in non-severe SARS-CoV-2 infection. This clonotype was observed at least ten times. TCRdb re-derived calls from the 5' RACE reads in MiXCR, one entry per CDR3 protein. This sample has tens of thousands of distinct CDR3 sequences, with 3.6% found just once. The CDR3 has 13 amino acids. With 1 base clipped from V and 6 bases from J, the junction kept 1 base outside the gene matches. Germline assignment: CDR1 SGHVS and CDR2 FNYEAQ. The source is an adult who was a healthcare worker with PCR-confirmed SARS-CoV-2 infection or an uninfected control (not recorded which). Input material: whole blood. The rearrangement links TRBV7-6 to TRBJ2-3; TRBD1 aligns across 7 bases. CDR3 in DNA: TGTGCCAGCAGCTTAGTAGGGGGCGATACGCAGTATTTT. Protein product: CASSLVGGDTQYF.